The present entry profiles one T cell receptor (beta chain) with its context. Trimming took 1 base from V and 2 from J, leaving 7 bases between them. The germline V gene has CDR1 LGHNA and CDR2 YSLEER. The CDR3 loop spans 14 amino acids. Generated by immunoSEQ multiplex PCR, the TCRdb table keeps only in-frame clones and is missing some. This sample yields 55,000 to 75,000 clones, of which around 87% are seen a single time; 6% to 8% belongs to the top ten. The source of the sample is a study of blood T cell repertoires in COVID-19. Input material: peripheral blood. This chain uses TRBV4-3 with TRBJ2-3; D is unresolved. The sequence derives from a human donor with active COVID-19. The donor label of this sample is uncertain. CDR3 sequence: CASSQVVHTDTQYF. The CDR3 DNA reads TGCGCCAGCAGCCAAGTTGTTCACACAGATACGCAGTATTTT.